This T cell receptor beta chain is drawn from a study of blood T cell repertoires in COVID-19. Study-wide context: Specimens from acute and convalescent COVID-19 originated in the United States, Italy and Spain. From T cells, B-cell-depleted T cells, or PBMCs came the material, which was cDNA or gDNA.

Original processing notes: Reference gene primer amplification gave estimated nucleated cell counts. Generated by immunoSEQ multiplex PCR, the TCRdb table keeps only in-frame clones and is missing some. That table furnishes V, J and clone size, whereas the DNA furnished D and trimming. This sample has under 200,000 clones; 79% occur once, and the top ten carry more than 6.5%. CDR1 and CDR2 (germline): SGHRS, YFSETQ. J was trimmed by 4 bases and V by 0 bases; bases with no gene match: 4. The CDR3 runs 15 residues. Seattle patients were enrolled during active infection and followed longitudinally. The source of this sequence is a woman between 55 and 75 years old with COVID-19, enrolled during active disease. Sequencing was performed on peripheral blood. The chain links TRBV5-1 to TRBJ2-1, with 7 bases aligning to TRBD2. This chain's CDR3 is CASSLVTSEYNEQFF. The CDR3 nucleotides are TGCGCCAGCAGCTTGGTAACTAGCGAGTACAATGAGCAGTTCTTC.